These 14 T cell receptor beta chains share one sample of origin, sequenced in a study of blood T cell repertoires in COVID-19 (dated by TCRdb to about 2020). Libraries were prepared through the immunoSEQ multiplex PCR assay. TCRdb obtained this table from immuneACCESS and retained in-frame rearrangements with V and J assigned. These tables miss some clones; where compared with another copy, unresolved V genes account for less than half of the shortfall, and the remainder is unexplained. The sample table holds around 140,000 clones, of which 80% were seen once. 3.5% of the sample rests with the top ten. Sequenced input: peripheral blood. The receptors originated from a man between 65 and 80 years old who had recovered from COVID-19.

The rearrangement uses TRBV12-3 or TRBV12-4 and TRBJ2-2, with D perhaps matching TRBD1 (6 bases). This CDR3 has 13 amino acids. V shed 6 bases and J shed 7 bases, with 12 bases lying between them. CDR3 sequence: CASSFRGIGELFF. The CDR3, as DNA: TGTGCCAGCAGCTTCAGGGGTATCGGGGAGCTGTTTTTT.

CDR3 amino acids: CASSLDEGTLLGYEQYF. In DNA form, the CDR3 reads TGCGCCAGCAGCTTGGACGAGGGGACACTCCTGGGTTACGAGCAGTACTTC. The V and J genes are TRBV5-1 and TRBJ2-7; perhaps TRBD1 as D (6 bases). Per the germline V gene, CDR1 is SGHRS and CDR2 is YFSETQ. The CDR3 loop spans 17 amino acids. Trimming removed 0 bases at V and 4 bases at J, with 20 bases between.

This chain links TRBV11-2 with TRBJ2-5, with D possibly being TRBD2 (5 bases). The CDR3 spans 15 residues. V was cut by 0 bases and J by 5 bases, with 13 bases left in between. Germline V gives CDR1 SGHAT, CDR2 FQNNGV. The CDR3 reads CASSLDSMPGETQYF. The CDR3 DNA sequence: TGTGCCAGCAGCTTAGACAGCATGCCGGGGGAGACCCAGTACTTC.

The CDR3 here is CASSQTGRVPYEQYF. The CDR3 nucleotides read TGTGCCAGCAGCCAAACAGGGCGTGTGCCCTACGAGCAGTACTTC. This chain links TRBV7-9 with TRBJ2-7; tentatively, D is TRBD1 (6 bases). CDR1 and CDR2 (germline): SEHNR, FQNEAQ (reference sequence). Trimming removed 5 bases from V and 2 bases from J, with 16 bases in between. CDR3 length equals 15 residues.

DNA for the CDR3: TGTGCCTGGAGTGTAGGGGGACAGGGAAATCAGCCCCAGCATTTT. Its protein is CAWSVGGQGNQPQHF. The chain joins TRBV30 to TRBJ1-5; 9 bases line up with TRBD1. CDR3 size: 15 residues. The V gene end was trimmed by 0 bases and the J gene end by 4 bases; junction bases not matched to a gene: 4. CDR1 and CDR2 from the germline V gene are GTSNPN and SVGIG (reference sequence).

The chain joins TRBV27 to TRBJ1-1; no clear D. This CDR3 spans 11 amino acids. In germline, CDR1 is MNHEY, CDR2 SMNVEV (reference sequence). V was pared by 6 bases and J by 5 bases, with 7 bases between. In nucleotides, the CDR3 is TGTGCCAGCAGCCTCGGGACTGAAGCTTTCTTT. Residues: CASSLGTEAFF.

In its sample, this clone was seen many times. The rearrangement links TRBV11-2 to TRBJ2-5; D may be TRBD1 (6 bases). V lost 2 bases, J lost 4 bases, and 14 bases lay in between. Germline V gives CDR1 SGHAT, CDR2 FQNNGV. This CDR3 is 15 amino acids long. CDR3 sequence: CASSLNRDVGETQYF. CDR3 DNA: TGTGCCAGCAGCTTAAACAGGGATGTAGGAGAGACCCAGTACTTC.

The rearrangement links TRBV4-1 to TRBJ2-7; 14 bases agree with TRBD2. This CDR3 is built from 16 residues. The V and J ends lost 7 bases and 5 bases, in that order; junction bases with no gene match: 10. CDR1 MGHRA and CDR2 YSYEKL come from the germline V gene. CDR3 loop: CASNDDPGLAGDEQYF. The CDR3 coding sequence is TGCGCCAGCAACGATGACCCGGGACTAGCGGGAGACGAGCAGTACTTC.

Only one count was recorded for this clone. CDR3 DNA: TGCGCCAGCAGCTTGGGAGGAAACCCGAACACTGAAGCTTTCTTT. Translation gives CASSLGGNPNTEAFF. This rearrangement joins TRBV5-1 to TRBJ1-1, with D unresolved. CDR1 and CDR2 from the germline V gene are SGHRS and YFSETQ. The CDR3 contains 15 residues. The V gene lost 0 bases and the J gene lost 1 base, with 10 bases spanning the gap.

In DNA form, the CDR3 reads TGCGCCAGCAGCCAAGATAATGGGGCGAATCAGCCCCAGCATTTT. Translated, it gives CASSQDNGANQPQHF. The rearrangement links TRBV4-1 to TRBJ1-5; D is possibly TRBD1 (5 bases). V was clipped by 0 bases and J by 4 bases, with 10 bases between them. Germline values: CDR1 MGHRA, CDR2 YSYEKL. The CDR3 contains 15 residues.

CDR3 sequence reads: CASEGTSNEQFF. The CDR3 DNA sequence: TGTGCCAGCGAGGGTACCTCCAATGAGCAGTTCTTC. The V gene is TRBV6-5, the J gene TRBJ2-1, with D tentatively TRBD2 (5 bases). The CDR3 is 12 residues long. Germline V gives CDR1 MNHEY, CDR2 SVGAGI. V shed 8 bases and J shed 6 bases, with 11 bases lying between them.

V is TRBV28 and J is TRBJ2-1, with D maybe TRBD1 (6 bases). Germline V gene data show CDR1 as MDHEN and CDR2 as SYDVKM. Trimming removed 8 bases at V and 1 base at J, with 9 bases between. The CDR3 runs 13 residues. The CDR3 sequence: CASQGISYNEQFF. The DNA for the CDR3 is TGTGCCAGCCAGGGGATTTCCTACAATGAGCAGTTCTTC.

The chain links TRBV2 to TRBJ1-3; D not certain. The V gene lost 2 bases and the J gene lost 9 bases, with 11 bases spanning the gap. This CDR3 contains 13 residues. The germline gives CDR1 SNHLY, CDR2 FYNNEI. CDR3 DNA: TGTGCCAGCAGTGAATCTCATGGCCGCACCATATATTTT. Translation: CASSESHGRTIYF.

This sequence joins TRBV18 and TRBJ1-5; 8 bases match TRBD1. Germline CDR1 KGHSH, CDR2 LQKENI. Trimming cost V 6 bases and J 3 bases; bases outside gene matches: 7. CDR3 size: 15 residues. The CDR3: CASSEGTGPNQPQHF. The CDR3 nucleotides are TGTGCCAGCTCGGAAGGGACAGGCCCCAATCAGCCCCAGCATTTT.